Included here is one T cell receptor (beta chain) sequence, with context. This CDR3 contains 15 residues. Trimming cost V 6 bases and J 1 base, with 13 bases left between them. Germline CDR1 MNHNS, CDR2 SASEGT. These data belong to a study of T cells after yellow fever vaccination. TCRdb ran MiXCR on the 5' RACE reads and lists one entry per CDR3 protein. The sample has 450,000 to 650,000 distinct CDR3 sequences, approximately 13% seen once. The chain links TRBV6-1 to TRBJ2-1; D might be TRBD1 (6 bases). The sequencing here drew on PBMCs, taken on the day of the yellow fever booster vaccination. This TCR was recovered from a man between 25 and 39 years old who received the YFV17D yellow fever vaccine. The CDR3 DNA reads TGTGCCAGCAGCCGTAGGGGGACATCCTACAATGAGCAGTTCTTC. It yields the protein CASSRRGTSYNEQFF.